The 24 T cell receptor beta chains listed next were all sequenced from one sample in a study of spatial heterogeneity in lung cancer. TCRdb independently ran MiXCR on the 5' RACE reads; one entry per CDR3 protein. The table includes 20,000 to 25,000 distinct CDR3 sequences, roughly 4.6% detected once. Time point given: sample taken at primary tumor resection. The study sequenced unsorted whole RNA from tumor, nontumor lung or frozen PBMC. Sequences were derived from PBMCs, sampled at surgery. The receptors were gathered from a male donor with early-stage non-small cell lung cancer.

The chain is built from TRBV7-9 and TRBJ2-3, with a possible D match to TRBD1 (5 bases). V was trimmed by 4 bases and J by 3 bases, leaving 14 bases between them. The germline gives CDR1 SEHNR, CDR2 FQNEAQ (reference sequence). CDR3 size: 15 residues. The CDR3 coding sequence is TGTGCCAGCAGCTCAAGGGGATCGCGAACAGATACGCAGTATTTT. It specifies CASSSRGSRTDTQYF.

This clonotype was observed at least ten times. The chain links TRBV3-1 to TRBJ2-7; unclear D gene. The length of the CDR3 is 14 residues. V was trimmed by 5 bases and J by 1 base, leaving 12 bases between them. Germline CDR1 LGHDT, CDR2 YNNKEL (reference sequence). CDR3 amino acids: CASSGINASYEQYF. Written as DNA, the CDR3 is TGTGCCAGCAGCGGAATTAACGCGTCCTACGAGCAGTACTTC.

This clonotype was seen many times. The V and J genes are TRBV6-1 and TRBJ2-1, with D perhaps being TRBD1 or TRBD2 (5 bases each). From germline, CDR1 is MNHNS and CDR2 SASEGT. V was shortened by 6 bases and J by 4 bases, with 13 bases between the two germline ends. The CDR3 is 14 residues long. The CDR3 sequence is CASSLGGSYNEQFF. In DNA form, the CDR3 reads TGTGCCAGCAGCCTTGGGGGATCATACAATGAGCAGTTCTTC.

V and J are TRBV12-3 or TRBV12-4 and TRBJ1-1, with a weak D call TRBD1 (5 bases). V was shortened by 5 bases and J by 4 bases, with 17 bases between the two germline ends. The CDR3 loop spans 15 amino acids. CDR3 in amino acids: CASSHPPGGTTEAFF. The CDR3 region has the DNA TGTGCCAGCAGTCACCCCCCCGGAGGGACCACTGAAGCTTTCTTT.

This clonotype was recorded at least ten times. This CDR3 reads CASSSRDASTDTQYF. CDR3 sequence (DNA): TGTGCCAGCAGTTCCAGGGACGCGAGCACAGATACGCAGTATTTT. The rearrangement joins TRBV12-3 or TRBV12-4 to TRBJ2-3; D is perhaps TRBD1 or TRBD2 (5 bases each). V lost 4 bases, J lost 0 bases, and 11 bases lay in between. The CDR3 consists of 15 residues.

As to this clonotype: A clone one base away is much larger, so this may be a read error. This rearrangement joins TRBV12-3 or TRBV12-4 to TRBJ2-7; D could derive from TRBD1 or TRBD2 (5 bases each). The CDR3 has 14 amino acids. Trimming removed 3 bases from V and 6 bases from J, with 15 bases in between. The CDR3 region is CASSFGAPIPEQYF. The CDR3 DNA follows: TGTGCCAGCAGTTTCGGGGCCCCCATTCCCGAGCAGTACTTC.

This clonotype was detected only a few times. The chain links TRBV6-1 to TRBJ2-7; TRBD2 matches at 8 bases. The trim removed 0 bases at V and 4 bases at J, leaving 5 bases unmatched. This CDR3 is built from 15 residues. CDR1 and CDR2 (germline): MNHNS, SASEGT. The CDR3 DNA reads TGTGCCAGCAGTGAAGCGGGCGGGGGGACGTACGAGCAGTACTTC. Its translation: CASSEAGGGTYEQYF.

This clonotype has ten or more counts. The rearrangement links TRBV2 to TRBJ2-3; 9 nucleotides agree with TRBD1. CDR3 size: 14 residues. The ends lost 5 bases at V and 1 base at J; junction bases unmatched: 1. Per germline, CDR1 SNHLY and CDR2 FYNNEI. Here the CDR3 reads CASSRDRGTDTQYF. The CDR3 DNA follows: TGTGCCAGCAGTCGGGACAGGGGCACAGATACGCAGTATTTT.

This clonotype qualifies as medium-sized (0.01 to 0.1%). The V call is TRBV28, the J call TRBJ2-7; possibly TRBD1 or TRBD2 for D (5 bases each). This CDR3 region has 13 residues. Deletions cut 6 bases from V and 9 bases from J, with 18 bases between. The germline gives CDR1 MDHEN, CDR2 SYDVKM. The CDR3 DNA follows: TGTGCCAGCAGATTCACGGATCGGGGCGGGCAGTACTTC. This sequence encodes CASRFTDRGGQYF.

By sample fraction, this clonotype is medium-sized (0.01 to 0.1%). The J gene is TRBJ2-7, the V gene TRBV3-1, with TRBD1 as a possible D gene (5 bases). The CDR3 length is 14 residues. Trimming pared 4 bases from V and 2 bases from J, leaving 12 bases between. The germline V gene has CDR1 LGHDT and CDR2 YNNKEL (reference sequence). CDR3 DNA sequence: TGTGCCAGCAGCCTAACAGACAGACCCTACGAGCAGTACTTC. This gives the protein CASSLTDRPYEQYF.

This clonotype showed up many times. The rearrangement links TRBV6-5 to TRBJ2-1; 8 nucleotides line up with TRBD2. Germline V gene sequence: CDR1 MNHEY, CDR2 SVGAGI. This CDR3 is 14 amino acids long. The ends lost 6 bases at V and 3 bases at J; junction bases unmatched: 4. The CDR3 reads CASRTGTSYNEQFF. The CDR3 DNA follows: TGTGCCAGCAGGACCGGGACTAGCTACAATGAGCAGTTCTTC.

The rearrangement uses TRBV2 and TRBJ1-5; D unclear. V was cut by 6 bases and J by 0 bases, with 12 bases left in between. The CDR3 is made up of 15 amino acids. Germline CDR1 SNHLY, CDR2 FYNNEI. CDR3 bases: TGTGCCAGCAGGGAGGGCGGCTATAGCAATCAGCCCCAGCATTTT. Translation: CASREGGYSNQPQHF.

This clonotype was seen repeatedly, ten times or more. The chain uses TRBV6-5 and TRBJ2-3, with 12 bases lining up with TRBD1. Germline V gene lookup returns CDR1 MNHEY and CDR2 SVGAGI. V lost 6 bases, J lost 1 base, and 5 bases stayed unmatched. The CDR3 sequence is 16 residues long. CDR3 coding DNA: TGTGCCAGCAGCTCGGGACAGGGGGCGGGCACAGATACGCAGTATTTT. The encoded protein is CASSSGQGAGTDTQYF.

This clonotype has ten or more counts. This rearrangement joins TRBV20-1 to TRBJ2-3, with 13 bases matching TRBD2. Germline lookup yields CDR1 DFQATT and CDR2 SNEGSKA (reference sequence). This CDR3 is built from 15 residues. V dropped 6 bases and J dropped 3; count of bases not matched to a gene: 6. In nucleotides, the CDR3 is TGCAGTGCCCCTCAGGGACTAGCGGGAACAGATACGCAGTATTTT. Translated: CSAPQGLAGTDTQYF.

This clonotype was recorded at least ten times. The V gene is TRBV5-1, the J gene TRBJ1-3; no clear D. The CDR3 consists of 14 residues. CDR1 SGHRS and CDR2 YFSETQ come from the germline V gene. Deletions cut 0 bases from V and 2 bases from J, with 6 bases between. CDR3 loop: CASSLGTPGNTIYF. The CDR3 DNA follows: TGCGCCAGCAGCTTGGGCACCCCTGGAAACACCATATATTTT.

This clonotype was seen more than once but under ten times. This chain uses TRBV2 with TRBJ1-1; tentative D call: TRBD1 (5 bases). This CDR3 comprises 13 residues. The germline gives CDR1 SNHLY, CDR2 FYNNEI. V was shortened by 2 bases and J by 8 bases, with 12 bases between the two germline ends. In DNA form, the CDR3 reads TGTGCCAGCAGTGAAAGGCAGGGTCCCGAAGCTTTCTTT. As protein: CASSERQGPEAFF.

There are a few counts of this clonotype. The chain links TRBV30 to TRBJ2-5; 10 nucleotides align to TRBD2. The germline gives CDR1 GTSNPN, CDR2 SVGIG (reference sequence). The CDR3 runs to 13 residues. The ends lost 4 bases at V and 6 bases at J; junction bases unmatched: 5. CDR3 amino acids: CAWIRSGGQTQYF. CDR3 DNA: TGTGCCTGGATTCGTAGCGGGGGGCAGACCCAGTACTTC. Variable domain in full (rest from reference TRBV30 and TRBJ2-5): SQTIHQWPATLVQPVGSPLSLECTVEGTSNPNLYWYRQAAGRGLQLLFYSVGIGQISSEVPQNLSASRPQDRQFILSSKKLLLSDSGFYLCAWIRSGGQTQYFGPGTRLLVL.

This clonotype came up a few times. This CDR3 is CSASGQVKTYEQYF. The CDR3 DNA sequence: TGCAGTGCTAGCGGACAGGTGAAAACCTACGAGCAGTACTTC. The chain couples TRBV20-1 to TRBJ2-7; the match to TRBD1 covers 7 bases. This CDR3 has 14 residues. The V and J ends lost 3 bases and 2 bases, in that order; junction bases with no gene match: 7. Germline loops: CDR1 DFQATT, CDR2 SNEGSKA (reference sequence).

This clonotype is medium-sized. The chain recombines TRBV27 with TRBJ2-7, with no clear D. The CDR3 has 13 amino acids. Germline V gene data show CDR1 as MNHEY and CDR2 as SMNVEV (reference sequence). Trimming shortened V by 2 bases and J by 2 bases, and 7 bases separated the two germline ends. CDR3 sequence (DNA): TGTGCCAGCAGTTTAGACTCTACCTACGAGCAGTACTTC. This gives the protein CASSLDSTYEQYF.

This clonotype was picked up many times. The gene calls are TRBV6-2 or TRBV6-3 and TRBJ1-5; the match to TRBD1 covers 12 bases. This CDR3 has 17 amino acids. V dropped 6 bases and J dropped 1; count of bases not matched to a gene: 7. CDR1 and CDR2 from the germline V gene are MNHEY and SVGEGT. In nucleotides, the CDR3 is TGTGCCAGCAGAAAGGGACAGGGGGCGGGAAGCAATCAGCCCCAGCATTTT. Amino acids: CASRKGQGAGSNQPQHF.

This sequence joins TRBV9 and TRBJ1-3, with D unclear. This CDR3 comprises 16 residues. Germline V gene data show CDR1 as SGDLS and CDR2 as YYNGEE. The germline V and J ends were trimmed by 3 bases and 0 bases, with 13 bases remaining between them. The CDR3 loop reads CASSAGGLSSGNTIYF. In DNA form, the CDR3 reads TGTGCCAGCAGCGCAGGCGGGCTCAGCTCTGGAAACACCATATATTTT. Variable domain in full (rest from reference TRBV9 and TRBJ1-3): DSGVTQTPKHLITATGQRVTLRCSPRSGDLSVYWYQQSLDQGLQFLIQYYNGEERAKGNILERFSAQQFPDLHSELNLSSLELGDSALYFCASSAGGLSSGNTIYFGEGSWLTVV.

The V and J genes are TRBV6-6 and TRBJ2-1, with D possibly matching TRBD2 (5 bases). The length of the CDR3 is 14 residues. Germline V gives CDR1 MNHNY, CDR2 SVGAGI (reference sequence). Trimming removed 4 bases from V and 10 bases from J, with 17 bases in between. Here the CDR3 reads CASSSVRTPVEQFF. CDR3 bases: TGTGCCAGCAGTTCCGTCCGGACTCCCGTCGAGCAGTTCTTC.

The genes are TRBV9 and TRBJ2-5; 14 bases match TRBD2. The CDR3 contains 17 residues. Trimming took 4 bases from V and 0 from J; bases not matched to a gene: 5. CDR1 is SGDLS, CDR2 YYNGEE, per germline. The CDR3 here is CASSPGLAGGNQETQYF. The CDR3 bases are TGTGCCAGCAGCCCCGGACTAGCGGGGGGCAACCAAGAGACCCAGTACTTC.

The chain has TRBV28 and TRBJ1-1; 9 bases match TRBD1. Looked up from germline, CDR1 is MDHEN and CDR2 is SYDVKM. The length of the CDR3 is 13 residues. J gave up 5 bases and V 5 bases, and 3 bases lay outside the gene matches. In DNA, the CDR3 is TGTGCCAGCAGTAACAGGGGGCTGACTGAAGCTTTCTTT. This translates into CASSNRGLTEAFF. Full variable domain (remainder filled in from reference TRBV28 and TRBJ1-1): DVKVTQSSRYLVKRTGEKVFLECVQDMDHENMFWYRQDPGLGLRLIYFSYDVKMKEKGDIPEGYSVSREKKERFSLILESASTNQTSMYLCASSNRGLTEAFFGQGTRLTVV.